These T cell receptor beta chains were read from a single sample in a study of blood T cells in healthy people across ages. TCRdb re-called the 5' RACE reads through MiXCR, storing one row per CDR3 protein. This table holds around 990,000 distinct CDR3 sequences, 20% to 25% found once. This sample was shared with a second study, whose subject was T cells of mothers and their children.

Sequencing used blood. These receptors were taken from a girl under 10 years old in good health. CDR3s include the opening cysteine and the closing phenylalanine or tryptophan.

TRBJ1-3	TRBV5-1	CAPRDRLLSGNTIYF
TRBJ2-5	TRBV9	CASSTGTGGLETQYF
TRBJ2-3	TRBV7-9	CASSSVNSGSGDTQYF
TRBJ2-1	TRBV9	CASSVGQRASYNEQFF
TRBJ2-1	TRBV20-1	CSALGQYNEQFF
TRBJ2-5	TRBV7-9	CASSLVGETQYF
TRBJ2-3	TRBV20-1	CSARIWDGHGTDTQYF
TRBJ2-5	TRBV4-3	CASSQVVRAGGDQETQYF
TRBJ2-5	TRBV3-1	CASSQGAYKETQYF
TRBJ2-5	TRBV10-3	CAISESRGETQYF
TRBJ2-5	TRBV3-1	CASRPSGVETQYF
TRBJ1-1	TRBV19	CASSIDGGPWNTEAFF
-	TRBV19	CASSKDGWNEQFF
TRBJ2-4	TRBV6-5	CASNSGNIQYF
TRBJ2-5	TRBV6-6	CASIHIGWETQYF
TRBJ1-4	TRBV28	CASRPGTGGGEKLFF
TRBJ2-1	TRBV23-1	CASSQWSQDEQFF
TRBJ1-1	TRBV15	CATRDPDSNTEAFF
TRBJ2-5	TRBV25-1	CASSESPRIGLVVETQYF
TRBJ1-5	TRBV7-6	CASSLEAGATNQPQHF
TRBJ2-2	TRBV12-3/TRBV12-4	CASSVGTGELLF
TRBJ2-7	TRBV7-8	CASRPEGLGVHEQYF
TRBJ1-1	TRBV28	CASRLMRDEAFF
TRBJ2-1	TRBV19	CASRSQGGGYEQFF
TRBJ1-2	TRBV12-3/TRBV12-4	CASSPTGGLNYGYTF
TRBJ2-5	TRBV20-1	CSARALAGVGETQYF
TRBJ1-1	TRBV28	CASTEGGDTEAFF
TRBJ2-1	TRBV7-3	CASSLLGGSEQFF
TRBJ1-6	TRBV19	CASSITGQGRSPLHF
TRBJ1-2	TRBV29-1	CSARVGDLYGYTF
-	TRBV15	CATSQGPPPNNEQFF
TRBJ1-2	TRBV12-3/TRBV12-4	CASSLPWTNYGYTF
TRBJ2-1	TRBV14	CASSQKAPSYNEQFF
TRBJ2-5	TRBV7-2	CASSLRGLQETQYF
TRBJ2-7	TRBV4-3	CASSQRTGANYEQYF
TRBJ1-1	TRBV5-1	CASSLDALMNTEAFF
TRBJ2-7	TRBV7-6	CASSSGTSGAYEQYF
TRBJ1-6	TRBV6-9	CASSYSLTDSPLHF
TRBJ2-5	TRBV12-3/TRBV12-4	CASSQPGVRQETQYF
TRBJ2-1	TRBV28	CASSLTGVPNEQFF